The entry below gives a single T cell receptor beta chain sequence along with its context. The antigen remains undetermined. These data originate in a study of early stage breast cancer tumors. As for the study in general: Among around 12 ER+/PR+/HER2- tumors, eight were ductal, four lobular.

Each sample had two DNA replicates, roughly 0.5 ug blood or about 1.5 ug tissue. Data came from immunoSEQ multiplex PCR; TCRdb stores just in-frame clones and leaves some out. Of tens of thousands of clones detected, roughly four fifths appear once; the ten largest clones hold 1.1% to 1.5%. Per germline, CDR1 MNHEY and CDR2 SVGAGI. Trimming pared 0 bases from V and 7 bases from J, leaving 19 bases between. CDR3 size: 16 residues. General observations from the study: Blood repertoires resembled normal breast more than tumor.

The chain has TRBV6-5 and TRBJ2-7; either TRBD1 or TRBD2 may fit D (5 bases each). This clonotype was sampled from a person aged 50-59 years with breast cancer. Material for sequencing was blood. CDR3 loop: CASSYSWDGSPTEQYF. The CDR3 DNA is TGTGCCAGCAGTTACTCCTGGGACGGCAGTCCTACGGAGCAGTACTTC.